The 12 T cell receptor beta chains below all came from one sample that was sequenced in a study of blood T cell repertoires in COVID-19. Here immunoSEQ multiplex PCR was the method, and the copy in TCRdb shows in-frame clones only, minus some. In the table there are some 250,000 clones, approximately 80% of which are singletons. Sequenced: peripheral blood. These TCRs come from a man aged 25-40 years who had recovered from COVID-19.

The table lists this clone with a count of one. The CDR3 sequence: CASSLELSRYEQFF. For the CDR3, the DNA is TGCGCCAGCAGCTTGGAATTAAGCCGCTATGAGCAGTTCTTC. The chain is built from TRBV5-1 and TRBJ2-1; D remains ambiguous. Trimming removed 0 bases at V and 8 bases at J, with 12 bases between. The CDR3 covers 14 residues. CDR1 and CDR2 (germline): SGHRS, YFSETQ.

This chain links TRBV25-1 with TRBJ2-2, with D maybe TRBD1 (6 bases). In germline, CDR1 is MGHDK, CDR2 SYGVNS. The V gene lost 3 bases and the J gene lost 7 bases, with 9 bases spanning the gap. The CDR3 loop spans 13 amino acids. CDR3 protein: CASSDPRGGELFF. The CDR3 DNA follows: TGTGCCAGCAGTGACCCCAGGGGCGGGGAGCTGTTTTTT.

The rearrangement links TRBV3-1 (or the pseudogene TRBV3-2) to TRBJ2-1; D unresolved. CDR1 and CDR2 (germline): LGHDT, YNNKEL (reference sequence). The length of the CDR3 is 13 residues. V was clipped by 4 bases and J by 4 bases, with 8 bases between them. The chain's CDR3 is CASSRPGYNEQFF. CDR3 DNA: TGTGCCAGCAGCCGACCCGGGTACAATGAGCAGTTCTTC.

In this sample, this clone turned up once. The chain employs TRBV3-1 (or the pseudogene TRBV3-2) and TRBJ1-2; 7 bases are shared with TRBD1. Germline V CDR1 and CDR2: LGHDT, YNNKEL (reference sequence). Trimming at V came to 1 base and at J to 5 bases, leaving 7 bases not matched to a gene. The CDR3 consists of 15 residues. The chain's CDR3 is CASSQVLGQPYGYTF. CDR3 nucleotide sequence: TGTGCCAGCAGCCAAGTCTTGGGACAGCCGTATGGCTACACCTTC.

The chain recombines TRBV7-8 with TRBJ2-2, with 7 bases fitting TRBD2. V was clipped by 5 bases and J by 3 bases; unmatched bases: 6. Germline lookup yields CDR1 SGHVS and CDR2 FQNEAQ. CDR3 size: 15 residues. This chain's CDR3 is CASSPTSVHTGELFF. Written as DNA, the CDR3 is TGTGCCAGCAGCCCTACTAGCGTTCACACCGGGGAGCTGTTTTTT.

The V gene is TRBV19, the J gene TRBJ1-5; D not resolved. CDR1 and CDR2 (germline): LNHDA, SQIVND (reference sequence). V lost 3 bases and J lost 0, with 21 bases in between. CDR3 length equals 19 residues. The CDR3 nucleotides are TGTGCCAGTAGTATTGTCGGCACCGCGGTCCTATATAGCAATCAGCCCCAGCATTTT. Encoded protein: CASSIVGTAVLYSNQPQHF.

The J gene is TRBJ2-7, the V gene TRBV7-6; 11 nucleotides align to TRBD2. The CDR3 loop spans 16 amino acids. The trim removed 1 base at V and 4 bases at J, leaving 6 bases unmatched. CDR1 SGHVS and CDR2 FNYEAQ come from the germline V gene. CDR3 coding DNA: TGTGCCAGCAGCTTAGAGCTAGCGGGGGGCGTTTACGAGCAGTACTTC. The encoded protein is CASSLELAGGVYEQYF.

This chain links TRBV27 with TRBJ1-2; 7 bases agree with TRBD1. CDR3 length equals 15 residues. Germline V gene data show CDR1 as MNHEY and CDR2 as SMNVEV (reference sequence). Germline trimming cut 3 bases from V and 0 bases from J; bases unmatched to any gene: 4. CDR3 DNA: TGTGCCAGCAGTTTGACCGGGACAGCTAACTATGGCTACACCTTC. Its translation: CASSLTGTANYGYTF.

The V call is TRBV4-1, the J call TRBJ2-1; TRBD2 matches at 9 bases. The V gene end was trimmed by 7 bases and the J gene end by 2 bases; junction bases not matched to a gene: 6. The germline V gene has CDR1 MGHRA and CDR2 YSYEKL. CDR3 length: 15 residues. As DNA, the CDR3 is TGCGCCAGCACCTCAGGCGGGGGGGCCTACAATGAGCAGTTCTTC. Encoded protein: CASTSGGGAYNEQFF.

The chain carries TRBV9 and TRBJ1-5; 10 bases map to TRBD1. V was clipped by 4 bases and J by 4 bases; unmatched bases: 8. In germline, CDR1 is SGDLS, CDR2 YYNGEE. This CDR3 has 16 amino acids. The CDR3 loop is CASSPGTGALNQPQHF. Here the CDR3 DNA reads TGTGCCAGCAGCCCGGGGACAGGGGCATTGAATCAGCCCCAGCATTTT. Full variable domain (rest looked up from reference TRBV9 and TRBJ1-5): DSGVTQTPKHLITATGQRVTLRCSPRSGDLSVYWYQQSLDQGLQFLIQYYNGEERAKGNILERFSAQQFPDLHSELNLSSLELGDSALYFCASSPGTGALNQPQHFGDGTRLSIL.

The chain has TRBV10-1 and TRBJ2-3; TRBD2 is a possible D gene (6 bases). V shed 2 bases and J shed 2 bases, with 14 bases lying between them. Germline CDR1 reads WNHNN; CDR2 reads SYGVQD (reference sequence). The CDR3 totals 16 residues. CDR3 region: CASSEVAGRITDTQYF. The DNA for the CDR3 is TGCGCCAGCAGTGAGGTCGCGGGGAGAATCACAGATACGCAGTATTTT.

The genes are TRBV6-8 and TRBJ2-7; no clear D gene. Germline CDR1 and CDR2: MNHGY and SAAAGT. This CDR3 is 13 amino acids long. V lost 7 bases to trimming and J lost 3 bases, with 13 bases between them. CDR3 loop: CASTQTQNYEQYV. In nucleotides, the CDR3 is TGTGCCAGCACCCAGACACAGAACTACGAGCAGTACGTC.